Shown below are 21 T cell receptor beta chains from a single sample sequenced in a study of control samples from healthy donors and cancer patients. The table came from immunoSEQ multiplex PCR; TCRdb's copy has only in-frame clones and leaves some out. The sample contains 130,000 or so clones, more than 80% of which appear only once. Source material: blood. The receptors were sampled from a man between 50 and 59 years old in good health.

This rearrangement joins TRBV3-1 (or the pseudogene TRBV3-2) to TRBJ2-7, with 9 bases fitting TRBD1. Germline loops: CDR1 LGHDT, CDR2 YNNKEL (reference sequence). Germline trimming cut 0 bases from V and 3 bases from J; bases unmatched to any gene: 3. The CDR3 contains 15 residues. The CDR3 DNA follows: TGTGCCAGCAGCCAAGAGGGGACAGGGAACTACGAGCAGTACTTC. Amino acids: CASSQEGTGNYEQYF.

This chain uses TRBV7-8 with TRBJ1-1, with 7 bases that match TRBD1. Looked up from germline, CDR1 is SGHVS and CDR2 is FQNEAQ. The CDR3 is 18 amino acids. The V and J ends lost 1 base and 0 bases, in that order; junction bases with no gene match: 11. The chain's CDR3 is CASSLEVQFRGLNTEAFF. Here the CDR3 DNA reads TGTGCCAGCAGCTTAGAGGTACAGTTTAGGGGGCTGAACACTGAAGCTTTCTTT.

The rearrangement joins TRBV18 to TRBJ2-7; D possibly corresponds to TRBD1 (5 bases). The germline V and J ends were trimmed by 0 bases and 0 bases, with 9 bases remaining between them. Germline CDR1 is KGHSH and CDR2 is LQKENI. CDR3 length: 15 residues. The CDR3 is CASSPPMQGSYEQYF. The CDR3 DNA is TGTGCCAGCTCACCACCGATGCAGGGCTCCTACGAGCAGTACTTC.

The chain combines TRBV9 with TRBJ1-3; D is possibly TRBD1 (5 bases). Between the trimmed V and J ends, which lost 0 bases and 0 bases, there was a span of 10 bases. This CDR3 has 16 amino acids. Germline V gives CDR1 SGDLS, CDR2 YYNGEE. This CDR3 reads CASSVGAGPSGNTIYF. For the CDR3, the DNA is TGTGCCAGCAGCGTAGGGGCGGGACCCTCTGGAAACACCATATATTTT.

The rearrangement links TRBV5-1 to TRBJ2-7, with 7 bases lining up with TRBD1. In germline, CDR1 is SGHRS, CDR2 YFSETQ. Unmatched junction bases numbered 11, after V lost 2 bases and J lost 6 bases. The CDR3 is 15 residues long. CDR3 amino acids: CASSFKGNRGVEQYF. CDR3 bases: TGCGCCAGCAGCTTTAAAGGGAACAGGGGCGTCGAGCAGTACTTC. Full variable domain (missing parts from reference TRBV5-1 and TRBJ2-7): KAGVTQTPRYLIKTRGQQVTLSCSPISGHRSVSWYQQTPGQGLQFLFEYFSETQRNKGNFPGRFSGRQFSNSRSEMNVSTLELGDSALYLCASSFKGNRGVEQYFGPGTRLTVT.

This chain joins TRBV11-2 and TRBJ1-2; D is undetermined. This CDR3 spans 14 amino acids. CDR1 and CDR2 from the germline V gene are SGHAT and FQNNGV. The germline V and J ends were trimmed by 4 bases and 0 bases, with 9 bases remaining between them. The CDR3 DNA follows: TGTGCCAGCAGCTCGCCGAAAGCTAACTATGGCTACACCTTC. Translated, it gives CASSSPKANYGYTF.

The chain has TRBV20-1 and TRBJ1-2; no definite D call. The CDR3 is made up of 10 amino acids. Germline V lookup: CDR1 DFQATT, CDR2 SNEGSKA (reference sequence). V lost 0 bases to trimming and J lost 7 bases, with 3 bases between them. The CDR3 DNA reads TGCAGTGCTAGAGAAGGTGGCTACACCTTC. Its translation is CSAREGGYTF.

V gene TRBV4-1 combines with J gene TRBJ2-2, with 11 bases aligning to TRBD2. Germline CDR1 MGHRA, CDR2 YSYEKL. The CDR3 is 16 amino acids. V lost 1 base and J lost 8; bases outside the gene matches: 6. The CDR3 nucleotides read TGCGCCAGCAGCCAAGGGGTAGCGGGGGGGCTGGGGGAGCTGTTTTTT. Amino acids: CASSQGVAGGLGELFF.

The chain has TRBV19 and TRBJ1-5; maybe TRBD1 (5 bases). The CDR3 length is 14 residues. Trimming took off 5 bases at V and 6 bases at J, with 14 bases between the two ends. Germline V gene data show CDR1 as LNHDA and CDR2 as SQIVND (reference sequence). CDR3 loop: CASSAQGGGQPQHF. The CDR3 DNA reads as TGTGCCAGTAGTGCCCAGGGAGGCGGTCAGCCCCAGCATTTT.

V is TRBV7-9 and J is TRBJ1-4, with TRBD1 as a possible D gene (6 bases). The CDR3 totals 18 residues. CDR1 and CDR2 from the germline V gene are SEHNR and FQNEAQ (reference sequence). Trimming took 0 bases from V and 1 from J, leaving 15 bases between them. The CDR3 DNA reads as TGTGCCAGCAGCTTAGCGGTGACAGGCTGGTTAACTAATGAAAAACTGTTTTTT. As protein: CASSLAVTGWLTNEKLFF.

The chain carries TRBV6-5 and TRBJ1-1; D is uncertain. CDR1 and CDR2 from the germline V gene are MNHEY and SVGAGI. The V end was cut by 2 bases, the J end by 4 bases, with 5 bases between. The CDR3 has 12 residues. The CDR3 nucleotides read TGTGCCAGCAGTTACAGGGTCACTGAAGCTTTCTTT. Translated: CASSYRVTEAFF.

The genes are TRBV5-1 and TRBJ1-2; 10 positions agree with TRBD1. Germline V lookup: CDR1 SGHRS, CDR2 YFSETQ. The CDR3 spans 15 residues. V trimming: 5 bases; J trimming: 7 bases; junction bases outside the gene matches: 11. The DNA of the CDR3 is TGCGCCAGCAGGCCCGGGACAGGGGATACCTCTGGCTACACCTTC. Its translation: CASRPGTGDTSGYTF.

This clone was seen more than once but under ten times. The chain combines TRBV5-6 with TRBJ1-1; D not certain. Trimming stripped 0 bases from V and 5 bases from J, with 2 bases between. This CDR3 is built from 11 residues. Germline V gives CDR1 SGHDT, CDR2 YYEEEE. The CDR3 here is CASSLGTEAFF. As DNA, the CDR3 is TGTGCCAGCAGCTTGGGGACTGAAGCTTTCTTT.

This chain joins TRBV7-9 and TRBJ1-1; D is unclear. This CDR3 has 13 amino acids. V lost 4 bases, J lost 0 bases, and 6 bases lay in between. CDR1 is SEHNR and CDR2 is FQNEAQ in the germline V gene (reference sequence). In DNA, the CDR3 is TGTGCCAGCAGCTCTACAGTGAACACTGAAGCTTTCTTT. This sequence encodes CASSSTVNTEAFF.

The chain has TRBV9 and TRBJ1-4, with 10 positions matching TRBD1. The V segment lost 0 bases and the J segment 6 bases; nucleotides outside the gene matches: 5. The CDR3 consists of 16 residues. The germline gives CDR1 SGDLS, CDR2 YYNGEE. In nucleotides, the CDR3 is TGTGCCAGCAGCGTAGGTCCCGGACAGGGGGATGAAAAACTGTTTTTT. The encoded protein is CASSVGPGQGDEKLFF. Drawing the rest from reference TRBV9 and TRBJ1-4, the complete variable domain is DSGVTQTPKHLITATGQRVTLRCSPRSGDLSVYWYQQSLDQGLQFLIQYYNGEERAKGNILERFSAQQFPDLHSELNLSSLELGDSALYFCASSVGPGQGDEKLFFGSGTQLSVL.

This rearrangement joins TRBV4-3 to TRBJ1-1; TRBD1 might be the D (6 bases). CDR1 is LGHNA and CDR2 is YSLEER in the germline V gene. CDR3 size: 15 residues. V lost 1 base and J lost 5, with 14 bases in between. The CDR3 loop reads CASSQAGTGITEAFF. The CDR3 DNA follows: TGCGCCAGCAGCCAAGCAGGAACAGGGATAACTGAAGCTTTCTTT.

CDR3 loop: CASSGKMNEKLFF. CDR3 in DNA: TGTGCCAGCAGCGGTAAAATGAATGAAAAACTGTTTTTT. This chain joins TRBV5-5 and TRBJ1-4; D unclear. CDR1 and CDR2 from the germline V gene are SGHKS and YYEKEE (reference sequence). Trimming left V 4 bases short and J 5 bases short, with 9 bases between. This CDR3 spans 13 amino acids.

This clone has only a few counts. The rearrangement joins TRBV2 to TRBJ2-7; 9 bases are a match to TRBD1. Losses at the gene ends were 4 bases for V and 3 bases for J; bases not matched to a gene: 1. The CDR3 contains 13 residues. From germline, CDR1 is SNHLY and CDR2 FYNNEI. In nucleotides, the CDR3 is TGTGCCAGCAGTGGACAGGGGGTCTACGAGCAGTACTTC. Translated: CASSGQGVYEQYF.

This chain uses TRBV6-5 with TRBJ2-1; no reliable D call. V was shortened by 7 bases and J by 7 bases, with 11 bases between the two germline ends. The CDR3 is 12 amino acids. The germline CDR1 and CDR2 sequences are MNHEY and SVGAGI. Written as DNA, the CDR3 is TGTGCCAGCATCTCCCCTCTAAATGAGCAGTTCTTC. This gives the protein CASISPLNEQFF.

The genes are TRBV5-8 and TRBJ2-3; no reliable D call. Looked up from germline, CDR1 is SGHTS and CDR2 is YDEGEE. Trimming stripped 2 bases from V and 1 base from J, with 2 bases between. The CDR3 covers 12 residues. The CDR3 reads CASSFGTDTQYF. In nucleotides, the CDR3 is TGTGCCAGCAGCTTCGGCACAGATACGCAGTATTTT.

The V call is TRBV10-2, the J call TRBJ2-7; 9 bases are a match to TRBD1. Germline values: CDR1 WSHSY, CDR2 SAAADI. The CDR3 is 15 amino acids. Losses at the gene ends were 5 bases for V and 3 bases for J; bases not matched to a gene: 8. CDR3 residues: CASSPRQGGVYEQYF. As DNA, the CDR3 is TGCGCCAGCAGTCCCCGACAGGGGGGAGTCTACGAGCAGTACTTC.